This entry features one TCR beta chain sequence. The germline gives CDR1 MNHEY, CDR2 SVGAGI. V lost 2 bases and J lost 4, with 15 bases in between. The CDR3 covers 16 residues. The data were obtained in a study of Ad26.COV2.S vaccination and SARS-CoV-2 variants. The treatment denotes: roughly 20 received Ad26.COV2.S at low or high dose, single or two shots; about 5 received placebo; per-sample allocation not given. The samples were gathered on day 63 after the first injection of vaccine or placebo. TCRdb's table, derived via immunoSEQ multiplex PCR, lists solely in-frame clones and lacks some. The sample has roughly 700,000 clones, more than 70% seen once.

The source material was peripheral blood, sampled in a trial of Ad26.COV2.S vaccine versus placebo. The clonotype originates from a person between 18 and 65 years old who received the Ad26.COV2.S COVID-19 vaccine or a placebo. The rearrangement uses TRBV6-5 and TRBJ2-1; possible D gene TRBD1, 6 bases. The CDR3 sequence is CASSYDSQGLYNEQFF. The CDR3 bases are TGTGCCAGCAGTTACGACTCCCAGGGGTTGTACAATGAGCAGTTCTTC.